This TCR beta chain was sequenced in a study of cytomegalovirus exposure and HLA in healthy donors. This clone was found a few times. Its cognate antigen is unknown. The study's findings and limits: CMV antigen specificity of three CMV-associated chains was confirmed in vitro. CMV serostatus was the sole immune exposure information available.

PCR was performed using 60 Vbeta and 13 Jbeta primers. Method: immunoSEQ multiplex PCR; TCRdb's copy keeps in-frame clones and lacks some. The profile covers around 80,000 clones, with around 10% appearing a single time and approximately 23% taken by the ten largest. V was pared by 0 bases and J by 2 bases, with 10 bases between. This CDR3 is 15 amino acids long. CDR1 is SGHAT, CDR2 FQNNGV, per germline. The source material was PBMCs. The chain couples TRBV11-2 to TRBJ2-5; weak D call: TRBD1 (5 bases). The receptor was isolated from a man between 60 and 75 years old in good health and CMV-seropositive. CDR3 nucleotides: TGTGCCAGCAGCTTAGAAAGGGGTGTACAAGAGACCCAGTACTTC. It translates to CASSLERGVQETQYF.